A single sample is the source of the 5 T cell receptor beta chains below, sequenced in a study of blood T cell repertoires in COVID-19. Method: immunoSEQ multiplex PCR; TCRdb's copy keeps in-frame clones and lacks some. The repertoire holds roughly 60,000 clones, with roughly 88% as singletons. Sequencing input: peripheral blood. The receptors here all came from a middle-aged man with active COVID-19.

The chain carries TRBV5-6 and TRBJ1-6; D is perhaps TRBD1 (5 bases). Germline CDR1 is SGHDT and CDR2 is YYEEEE. Between the trimmed V and J ends, which lost 0 bases and 9 bases, there was a span of 10 bases. The CDR3 runs 14 residues. The CDR3 region is CASSLGGGASPLHF. Here the CDR3 DNA reads TGTGCCAGCAGCTTGGGGGGTGGGGCTTCACCCCTCCACTTT.

The chain carries TRBV19 and TRBJ1-5, with 7 bases that match TRBD1. CDR1 LNHDA and CDR2 SQIVND come from the germline V gene (reference sequence). The CDR3 is 13 amino acids. V shed 7 bases, J shed 4 bases, and the junction held 4 bases outside the gene matches. The CDR3 DNA reads as TGTGCCAGTACCGACAGGGAAAATCAGCCCCAGCATTTT. Its translation is CASTDRENQPQHF.

This chain links TRBV10-3 with TRBJ2-5; 9 positions match TRBD2. There are 16 residues in the CDR3. V trimming: 3 bases; J trimming: 5 bases; junction bases outside the gene matches: 10. Germline-derived CDR1 and CDR2 are ENHRY and SYGVKD. The CDR3 loop is CAISDHSGGFRETQYF. The CDR3 DNA is TGTGCCATCAGTGACCACAGCGGGGGGTTCAGGGAGACCCAGTACTTC.

The rearrangement uses TRBV19 and TRBJ2-5; TRBD2 agrees at 9 bases. The ends lost 5 bases at V and 6 bases at J; junction bases unmatched: 13. Germline CDR1 and CDR2: LNHDA and SQIVND (reference sequence). This CDR3 spans 16 amino acids. The CDR3 is CASSPSLAGGKKTQYF. The CDR3 nucleotides read TGTGCCAGTAGTCCCAGTTTGGCGGGGGGGAAAAAGACCCAGTACTTC.

This clone appeared once. V and J are TRBV3-1 (or the pseudogene TRBV3-2) and TRBJ1-1; 8 bases match TRBD1. CDR1 LGHDT and CDR2 YNNKEL come from the germline V gene (reference sequence). Trimming took 6 bases from V and 1 from J; bases not matched to a gene: 7. This CDR3 is 15 amino acids long. The DNA of the CDR3 is TGTGCCAGCAGGCAGACAGGGGCCACGAACACTGAAGCTTTCTTT. It yields the protein CASRQTGATNTEAFF.